Each of the 6 T cell receptor beta chains below was sequenced from the same sample in a study of blood T cell repertoires in COVID-19. The assay was immunoSEQ multiplex PCR, and TCRdb's table has in-frame clones only and misses some. The repertoire holds about 4,900 clones, with roughly 67% as singletons. What was sequenced was peripheral blood. These receptors were taken from a human donor in a cohort sampled during active COVID-19.

This rearrangement joins TRBV6-1 to TRBJ2-5; a weak D match, TRBD2 (6 bases). Germline loops: CDR1 MNHNS, CDR2 SASEGT. The V and J ends lost 4 bases and 5 bases respectively, with 20 bases between them. The CDR3 extends over 16 amino acids. The CDR3 here is CASSGQRTPRGETQYF. The DNA of the CDR3 is TGTGCCAGCAGTGGCCAAAGGACCCCCCGGGGGGAGACCCAGTACTTC.

The rearrangement uses TRBV2 and TRBJ1-2; D possibly corresponds to TRBD1 (6 bases). CDR3 length: 15 amino acids. Germline V gene data show CDR1 as SNHLY and CDR2 as FYNNEI. Trimming stripped 6 bases from V and 6 bases from J, with 20 bases between. The DNA for the CDR3 is TGTGCCAGCAGCTATTACAGCGGGGGGCAGGATGGCTACACCTTC. It specifies CASSYYSGGQDGYTF.

The chain is built from TRBV11-2 and TRBJ2-1; 7 bases match TRBD1. CDR3 size: 15 residues. Germline CDR1 is SGHAT and CDR2 is FQNNGV. Unmatched junction bases numbered 9, after V lost 5 bases and J lost 5 bases. DNA of the CDR3: TGTGCCAGCAGCGCAAGACAGGGAACCAACAATGAGCAGTTCTTC. Its translation is CASSARQGTNNEQFF.

The gene calls are TRBV7-9 and TRBJ1-3; 9 bases align to TRBD1. Trimming took 5 bases from V and 6 from J; bases not matched to a gene: 8. Germline V gene lookup returns CDR1 SEHNR and CDR2 FQNEAQ (reference sequence). The CDR3 has 15 residues. The CDR3 DNA follows: TGTGCCAGCAGCCCTTTGGGACAGGGTACAAACACCATATATTTT. It translates to CASSPLGQGTNTIYF.

The chain joins TRBV19 to TRBJ1-2; D remains unclear. CDR1 and CDR2 from the germline V gene are LNHDA and SQIVND (reference sequence). The CDR3 covers 13 residues. Trimming stripped 2 bases from V and 6 bases from J, with 10 bases between. In DNA form, the CDR3 reads TGTGCCAGTAGTATACGGGTGACGGATGGCTACACCTTC. This translates into CASSIRVTDGYTF.

This chain links TRBV7-2 with TRBJ2-5, with 11 bases that match TRBD2. Germline V gene data show CDR1 as SGHTA and CDR2 as FQGNSA. After removal of 4 bases from V and 5 bases from J, the junction contained 9 bases not matched to a gene. The CDR3 sequence is 16 residues long. The CDR3 DNA reads TGTGCCAGCAGCTCGCTTAGCGGGGGGGCCAGGGAGACCCAGTACTTC. It yields the protein CASSSLSGGARETQYF.